This T cell receptor beta chain appears in the sequencing data of a study of human T cells and chemical hapten exposure. Individual cDNA molecules had unique molecular identifiers attached to them by the library. TCRdb re-called the 5' RACE reads with MiXCR, one entry per CDR3 protein. The table shows more than 60,000 distinct CDR3 sequences, with approximately 15% occurring only once. This clonotype was seen only a few times. Total RNA extraction was carried out from unfractionated whole blood. The CDR3 is made up of 13 amino acids. Trimming shortened V by 2 bases and J by 5 bases, and 12 bases separated the two germline ends. Per the germline V gene, CDR1 is SQVTM and CDR2 is ANQGSEA.

V and J are TRBV29-1 and TRBJ1-2; D possibly corresponds to TRBD1 (5 bases). The origin of this receptor is a female donor in good health. CDR3 sequence (DNA): TGCAGCGTTGAAATTCACAGGCTTTATGGCTACACCTTC. Its protein product is CSVEIHRLYGYTF.